This T cell receptor beta chain emerged from a study of cytomegalovirus exposure and HLA in healthy donors. Study-wide results and caveats: The dataset shows that most TCR sequences were rare, while some public TCRs occurred in many donors. Cytomegalovirus association was assigned to 150 to 200 TCR beta chains. Reportedly, diagnosis of cytomegalovirus status by the classifier showed high specificity and sensitivity. It was found in a later analysis that first-cohort TCR clusters tended to co-occur in the 100 to 150 validation repertoires.

Repertoires were generated with immunoSEQ multiplex PCR, while TCRdb's copy carries only in-frame clones and drops some. The data contain tens of thousands of clones, over 85% of them singletons. In regard to this clone: Its target is unknown.

Trimming removed 0 bases from V and 0 bases from J; junction bases left unmatched: 4. The CDR3 is 17 residues long. Germline CDR1 reads SGHRS; CDR2 reads YFSETQ. The sequence was obtained from a woman aged 18 to 35 in good health and CMV-seronegative. The chain combines TRBV5-1 with TRBJ2-2; 8 positions match TRBD2. Material: PBMCs. CDR3 DNA sequence: TGCGCCAGCAGCTTGGAGGCGGGGGGACCGAACACCGGGGAGCTGTTTTTT. It yields the protein CASSLEAGGPNTGELFF.